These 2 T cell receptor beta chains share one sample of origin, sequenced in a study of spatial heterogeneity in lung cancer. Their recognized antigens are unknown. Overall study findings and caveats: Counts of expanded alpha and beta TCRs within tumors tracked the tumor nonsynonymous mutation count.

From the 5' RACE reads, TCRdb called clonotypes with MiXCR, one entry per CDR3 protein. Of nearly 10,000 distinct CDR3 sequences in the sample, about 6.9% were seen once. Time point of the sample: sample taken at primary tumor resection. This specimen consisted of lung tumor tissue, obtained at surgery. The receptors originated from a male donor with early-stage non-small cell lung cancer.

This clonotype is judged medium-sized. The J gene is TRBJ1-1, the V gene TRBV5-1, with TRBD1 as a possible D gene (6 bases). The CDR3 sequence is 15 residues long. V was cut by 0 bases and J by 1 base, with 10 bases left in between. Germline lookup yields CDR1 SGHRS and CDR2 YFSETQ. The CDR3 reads CASSLALTGNTEAFF. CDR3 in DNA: TGCGCCAGCAGCTTGGCCCTGACAGGGAACACTGAAGCTTTCTTT.

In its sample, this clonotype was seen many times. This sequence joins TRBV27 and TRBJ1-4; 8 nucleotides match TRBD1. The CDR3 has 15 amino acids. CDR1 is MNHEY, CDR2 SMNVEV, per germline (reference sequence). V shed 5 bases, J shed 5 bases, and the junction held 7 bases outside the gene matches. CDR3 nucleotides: TGTGCCAGCAGTAACTCGGACAGGGCGAATGAAAAACTGTTTTTT. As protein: CASSNSDRANEKLFF.